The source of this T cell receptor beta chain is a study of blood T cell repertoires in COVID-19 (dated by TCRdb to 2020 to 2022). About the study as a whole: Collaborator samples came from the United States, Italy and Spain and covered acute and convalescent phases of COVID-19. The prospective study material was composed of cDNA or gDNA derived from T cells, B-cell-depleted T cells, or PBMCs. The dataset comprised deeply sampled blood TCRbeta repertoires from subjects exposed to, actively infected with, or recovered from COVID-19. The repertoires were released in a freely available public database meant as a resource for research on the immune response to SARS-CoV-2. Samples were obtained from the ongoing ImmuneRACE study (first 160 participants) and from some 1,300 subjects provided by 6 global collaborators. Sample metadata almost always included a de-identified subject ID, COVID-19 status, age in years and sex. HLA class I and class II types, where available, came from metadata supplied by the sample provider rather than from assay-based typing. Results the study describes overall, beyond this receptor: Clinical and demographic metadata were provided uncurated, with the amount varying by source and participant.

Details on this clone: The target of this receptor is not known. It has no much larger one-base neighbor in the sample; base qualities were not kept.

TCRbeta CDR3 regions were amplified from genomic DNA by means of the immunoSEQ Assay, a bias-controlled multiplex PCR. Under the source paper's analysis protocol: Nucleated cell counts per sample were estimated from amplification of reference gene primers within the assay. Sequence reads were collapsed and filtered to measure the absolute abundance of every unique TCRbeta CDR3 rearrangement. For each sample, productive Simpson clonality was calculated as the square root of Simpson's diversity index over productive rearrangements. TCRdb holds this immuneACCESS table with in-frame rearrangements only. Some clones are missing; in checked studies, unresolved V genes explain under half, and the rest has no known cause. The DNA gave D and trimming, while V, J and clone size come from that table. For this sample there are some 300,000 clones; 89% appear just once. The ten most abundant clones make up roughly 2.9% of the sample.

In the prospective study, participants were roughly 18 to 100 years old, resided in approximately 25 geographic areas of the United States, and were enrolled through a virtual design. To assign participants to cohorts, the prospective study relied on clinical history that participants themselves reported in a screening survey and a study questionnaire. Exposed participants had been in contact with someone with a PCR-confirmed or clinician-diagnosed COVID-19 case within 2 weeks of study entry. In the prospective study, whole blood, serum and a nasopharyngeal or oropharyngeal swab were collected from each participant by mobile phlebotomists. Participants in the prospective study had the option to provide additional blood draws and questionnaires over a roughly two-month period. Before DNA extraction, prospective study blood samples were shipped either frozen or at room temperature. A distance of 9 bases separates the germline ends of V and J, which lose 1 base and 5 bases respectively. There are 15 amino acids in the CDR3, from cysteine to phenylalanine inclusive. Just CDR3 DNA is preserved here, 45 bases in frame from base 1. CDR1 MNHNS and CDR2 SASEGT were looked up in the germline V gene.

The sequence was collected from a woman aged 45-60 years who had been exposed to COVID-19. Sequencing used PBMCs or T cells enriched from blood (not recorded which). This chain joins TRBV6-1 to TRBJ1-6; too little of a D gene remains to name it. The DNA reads TGTGCCAGCAGTGAAGTAGGCAGCGATAATTCACCCCTCCACTTT. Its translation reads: CASSEVGSDNSPLHF.